Below, 18 T cell receptor beta chains from the same sample are listed, as sequenced in a study of shared clonotypes between healthy human individuals. Profiling relied on immunoSEQ multiplex PCR, and the TCRdb table lists in-frame clones only, not all of them. The data show over 800,000 clones, almost 95% seen once. As defined, naive CD8 cells were CD45RO-negative and positively selected for CCR7, with terminally differentiated effector memory CD45RA+ cells excluded. The sequenced sample was naive CD8+ T cells sorted from blood. All receptors derive from a man aged 25-45 years in good health.

Concerning this clone itself: The germline gene is not matched at one end of the junction; a read error may be the cause. The gene calls are TRBV2 and TRBJ2-7; unclear D gene. Germline values: CDR1 SNHLY, CDR2 FYNNEI. The CDR3 extends over 14 amino acids. The CDR3 region is CARSGRGLVEEQYF. The CDR3 DNA sequence: TGTGCCAGAAGTGGTAGAGGCCTAGTGGAAGAGCAGTACTTC.

The rearrangement links TRBV5-1 to TRBJ2-7, with 8 bases identical to TRBD1. V was pared by 2 bases and J by 10 bases, with 11 bases of the junction left unmatched. CDR3 length equals 14 residues. Germline V gene lookup returns CDR1 SGHRS and CDR2 YFSETQ. The CDR3 DNA is TGCGCCAGCAGCTTTGCGACAGGGGAAAGTGGACAGTACTTC. Translation: CASSFATGESGQYF.

J is TRBJ2-3 and V is TRBV2; 7 bases agree with TRBD2. Germline trimming cut 2 bases from V and 2 bases from J; bases unmatched to any gene: 10. The CDR3 is made up of 17 amino acids. Germline CDR1 and CDR2: SNHLY and FYNNEI. The DNA of the CDR3 is TGTGCCAGCAGTGAATGGGTAGTGGGAGGGACCACAGATACGCAGTATTTT. It specifies CASSEWVVGGTTDTQYF.

The rearrangement uses TRBV11-2 and TRBJ2-1; a possible D gene is TRBD2 (6 bases). CDR1 SGHAT and CDR2 FQNNGV come from the germline V gene. V was shortened by 2 bases and J by 2 bases, with 7 bases between the two germline ends. The CDR3 is 14 amino acids. The CDR3 sequence is CASSLPGAYNEQFF. For the CDR3, the DNA is TGTGCCAGCAGCTTACCGGGAGCCTACAATGAGCAGTTCTTC.

In DNA form, the CDR3 reads TGTGCCAGCAGCTCTAAACCAACTAATGAAAAACTGTTTTTT. Translation gives CASSSKPTNEKLFF. V and J are TRBV28 and TRBJ1-4; D not resolved. V lost 6 bases to trimming and J lost 0 bases, with 8 bases between them. Germline-derived CDR1 and CDR2 are MDHEN and SYDVKM. This CDR3 contains 14 residues.

This chain connects TRBV5-5 to TRBJ2-7; possibly TRBD1 or TRBD2 for D (5 bases each). CDR3 length: 14 residues. Germline V gives CDR1 SGHKS, CDR2 YYEKEE (reference sequence). V dropped 3 bases and J dropped 2 bases, with 12 bases sitting between them. The DNA of the CDR3 is TGTGCCAGCAGCTCCCCTGTGGGGGCCTACGAGCAGTACTTC. This sequence encodes CASSSPVGAYEQYF.

The chain employs TRBV7-9 and TRBJ2-5; D might be TRBD1 (6 bases). Germline V gene lookup returns CDR1 SEHNR and CDR2 FQNEAQ (reference sequence). The CDR3 loop spans 15 amino acids. Trimming removed 3 bases from V and 2 bases from J, with 13 bases in between. CDR3 in amino acids: CASSFSGRGQETQYF. DNA for the CDR3: TGTGCCAGCAGCTTTTCCGGCAGGGGACAAGAGACCCAGTACTTC. Full variable domain (remainder filled in from reference TRBV7-9 and TRBJ2-5): DTGVSQNPRHKITKRGQNVTFRCDPISEHNRLYWYRQTLGQGPEFLTYFQNEAQLEKSRLLSDRFSAERPKGSFSTLEIQRTEQGDSAMYLCASSFSGRGQETQYFGPGTRLLVL.

The chain couples TRBV5-4 to TRBJ2-2, with D possibly being TRBD2 (6 bases). Germline V CDR1 and CDR2: SGHNT, YYREEE (reference sequence). Trimming left V 4 bases short and J 5 bases short, with 15 bases between. CDR3 size: 15 residues. CDR3 region: CASSPNGGRTGELFF. In DNA, the CDR3 is TGTGCCAGCAGCCCGAACGGGGGAAGGACCGGGGAGCTGTTTTTT. Full variable domain (missing parts from reference TRBV5-4 and TRBJ2-2): ETGVTQSPTHLIKTRGQQVTLRCSSQSGHNTVSWYQQALGQGPQFIFQYYREEENGRGNFPPRFSGLQFPNYSSELNVNALELDDSALYLCASSPNGGRTGELFFGEGSRLTVL.

The genes are TRBV28 and TRBJ2-7; 7 bases match TRBD1. The V gene's germline CDR1 is MDHEN and CDR2 SYDVKM. The V segment lost 3 bases and the J segment 3 bases; nucleotides outside the gene matches: 14. The CDR3 is 17 residues long. CDR3 residues: CASSFSDTGTGVYEQYF. CDR3 nucleotides: TGTGCCAGCAGTTTTTCGGACACTGGCACAGGGGTCTACGAGCAGTACTTC.

V and J are TRBV10-3 and TRBJ1-1; D not resolved. Trimming took off 1 base at V and 1 base at J, with 10 bases between the two ends. The CDR3 covers 15 residues. Germline CDR1 reads ENHRY; CDR2 reads SYGVKD. This CDR3 is CAISELADRNTEAFF. In nucleotides, the CDR3 is TGTGCCATCAGTGAGTTGGCAGATAGGAACACTGAAGCTTTCTTT.

This clone came up once. The CDR3 sequence: CASSSIKVSYEQYF. The DNA for the CDR3 is TGTGCCAGCAGCTCAATAAAGGTCTCCTACGAGCAGTACTTC. The J gene is TRBJ2-7, the V gene TRBV11-2, with D unresolved. V gave up 4 bases and J gave up 0 bases, with 10 bases separating them. The germline V gene has CDR1 SGHAT and CDR2 FQNNGV. The CDR3 consists of 14 residues.

The gene calls are TRBV9 and TRBJ2-2; D is unresolved. Per germline, CDR1 SGDLS and CDR2 YYNGEE. This CDR3 is built from 11 residues. V was cut by 7 bases and J by 9 bases, with 10 bases left in between. The CDR3 loop reads CASGSSRELFF. In DNA, the CDR3 is TGTGCCAGCGGTTCTTCGCGGGAGCTGTTTTTT.

CDR3 loop: CATSRAGTKNTGELFF. In DNA form, the CDR3 reads TGTGCCACCAGCAGAGCCGGGACTAAGAACACCGGGGAGCTGTTTTTT. The chain carries TRBV15 and TRBJ2-2, with 7 bases that match TRBD2. V shed 1 base, J shed 1 base, and the junction held 3 bases outside the gene matches. The CDR3 covers 16 residues. CDR1 and CDR2 (germline): LNHNV, YYDKDF (reference sequence).

Concerning this clone: Other DNA sequences from this sample encode an identical CDR3 as well. The chain couples TRBV29-1 to TRBJ2-7; 7 bases are shared with TRBD1. Germline V CDR1 and CDR2: SQVTM, ANQGSEA. V shed 1 base, J shed 0 bases, and the junction held 3 bases outside the gene matches. CDR3 length equals 14 residues. CDR3 amino acids: CSVEGTGSSYEQYF. CDR3 bases: TGCAGCGTTGAAGGGACAGGTAGCTCCTACGAGCAGTACTTC.

As regards this clone: This CDR3 is also generated by other DNA sequences in the sample. The CDR3 DNA reads as TGTGCCAGCAGCCCGGGGGGGACTGAAGCTTTCTTT. This sequence encodes CASSPGGTEAFF. This sequence joins TRBV28 and TRBJ1-1, with D perhaps TRBD1 (5 bases). Trimming took 6 bases from V and 5 from J, leaving 10 bases between them. CDR1 and CDR2 from the germline V gene are MDHEN and SYDVKM. The CDR3 extends over 12 amino acids.

The gene calls are TRBV7-8 and TRBJ2-2; D is possibly TRBD1 (5 bases). The CDR3 runs 13 residues. V was pared by 7 bases and J by 2 bases, with 8 bases between. The germline V gene has CDR1 SGHVS and CDR2 FQNEAQ. CDR3 region: CASIGQNTGELFF. The CDR3 DNA is TGTGCCAGCATTGGACAAAACACCGGGGAGCTGTTTTTT. The full variable domain, completed using reference TRBV7-8 and TRBJ2-2, is GAGVSQSPRYKVAKRGQDVALRCDPISGHVSLFWYQQALGQGPEFLTYFQNEAQLDKSGLPSDRFFAERPEGSVSTLKIQRTQQEDSAVYLCASIGQNTGELFFGEGSRLTVL.

This chain uses TRBV6-1 with TRBJ2-1; 14 bases align to TRBD2. This CDR3 comprises 14 residues. The germline V gene has CDR1 MNHNS and CDR2 SASEGT. V shed 10 bases and J 6 bases; nucleotides not matched to a gene: 5. The CDR3 bases are TGTGCCACCTCGACTAGCGGGAGGGTCAATGAGCAGTTCTTC. It is translated as CATSTSGRVNEQFF.

The chain links TRBV9 to TRBJ2-1; TRBD2 matches 10 bases. This CDR3 has 15 amino acids. From germline, CDR1 is SGDLS and CDR2 YYNGEE. V was pared by 1 base and J by 7 bases, with 5 bases of the junction left unmatched. CDR3 sequence reads: CASSVYGLAVNEQFF. CDR3 nucleotides: TGTGCCAGCAGCGTATATGGACTAGCGGTTAATGAGCAGTTCTTC.